Shown below are 20 T cell receptor beta chains from a single sample sequenced in a study of response to subunit inactivated influenza vaccine. One entry per CDR3 protein, called by TCRdb with MiXCR from the RT-PCR reads. This sample has around 470,000 distinct CDR3 sequences, with approximately 7.8% found just once. The material sequenced was PBMCs from blood, taken 23 months after vaccination. These receptor sequences come from a man between 50 and 69 years old who received an inactivated influenza vaccine.

Comments on this clonotype: The junction departs from the called germline gene at one end, perhaps through a read error. V is TRBV4-1 and J is TRBJ1-5; D remains unclear. Germline values: CDR1 MGHRA, CDR2 YSYEKL. This CDR3 region has 14 residues. The CDR3 DNA reads TGCGCCAGCAGCCAATTAGCTAGCAATCATCCCCAGCATTTT. It is translated as CASSQLASNHPQHF.

This chain links TRBV4-3 with TRBJ2-7; 10 positions match TRBD1. The CDR3 sequence is 16 residues long. V lost 1 base, J lost 2 bases, and 5 bases stayed unmatched. Germline loops: CDR1 LGHNA, CDR2 YSLEER. CDR3 bases: TGCGCCAGCAGCCAAGGACTCGGGACAGGGGCCTACGAGCAGTACTTC. Its translation is CASSQGLGTGAYEQYF.

The chain joins TRBV28 to TRBJ2-5, with D uncertain. Germline V gives CDR1 MDHEN, CDR2 SYDVKM. V gave up 9 bases and J gave up 5 bases, with 7 bases separating them. This CDR3 has 10 residues. CDR3 amino acids: CASSRETQYF. In nucleotides, the CDR3 is TGTGCCAGTAGTCGGGAGACCCAGTACTTC.

The sample holds many counts of this clonotype. The CDR3 reads CASSLAMNTGELFF. The CDR3 DNA follows: TGCGCCAGCAGCTTGGCCATGAACACCGGGGAGCTGTTTTTT. This chain links TRBV5-1 with TRBJ2-2; unclear D gene. The V gene's germline CDR1 is SGHRS and CDR2 YFSETQ. Trimming shortened V by 0 bases and J by 1 base, and 4 bases separated the two germline ends. This CDR3 spans 14 amino acids.

This clonotype came up a few times. The rearrangement joins TRBV2 to TRBJ1-3; no definite D call. CDR3 length equals 14 residues. The V gene's germline CDR1 is SNHLY and CDR2 FYNNEI. Trimming cost V 2 bases and J 5 bases, with 10 bases left between them. CDR3 loop: CASSEQGARNTIYF. Here the CDR3 DNA reads TGTGCCAGCAGTGAACAAGGCGCTCGAAACACCATATATTTT.

This clonotype was recorded at least ten times. The gene calls are TRBV3-1 and TRBJ2-1; D tentatively fits TRBD1 or TRBD2 (5 bases each). The CDR3 has 16 residues. The germline V and J ends were trimmed by 1 base and 0 bases, with 10 bases remaining between them. Germline V CDR1 and CDR2: LGHDT, YNNKEL (reference sequence). DNA of the CDR3: TGTGCCAGCAGCCAAGGAAGGGGAGCCTCCTACAATGAGCAGTTCTTC. It codes for CASSQGRGASYNEQFF.

This rearrangement joins TRBV14 to TRBJ2-7; 9 nucleotides match TRBD1. J was trimmed by 3 bases and V by 1 base; bases with no gene match: 4. Germline CDR1 reads SGHDN; CDR2 reads FVKESK. The CDR3 has 15 amino acids. Here the CDR3 reads CASSQGTGDFYEQYF. DNA of the CDR3: TGTGCCAGCAGCCAAGGGACAGGGGATTTCTACGAGCAGTACTTC.

This clonotype was seen a few times. The V and J genes are TRBV29-1 and TRBJ2-7, with D tentatively TRBD1 (5 bases). The germline CDR1 and CDR2 sequences are SQVTM and ANQGSEA. This CDR3 is 13 amino acids long. Between the trimmed V and J ends, which lost 4 bases and 5 bases, there was a span of 15 bases. The CDR3 nucleotides are TGCAGCGTTGTGGCAGGGTCTGTCGACGAGCAGTACTTC. It translates to CSVVAGSVDEQYF.

The chain couples TRBV30 to TRBJ1-2; 8 nucleotides agree with TRBD1. The ends lost 3 bases at V and 4 bases at J; junction bases unmatched: 10. The V gene's germline CDR1 is GTSNPN and CDR2 SVGIG (reference sequence). The CDR3 is 15 amino acids. The CDR3 is CAWSLTLDRVYGYTF. As DNA, the CDR3 is TGTGCCTGGAGCCTCACCCTGGACAGGGTCTATGGCTACACCTTC.

This clonotype was seen more than once but under ten times. The V call is TRBV15, the J call TRBJ2-1; 15 bases match TRBD2. The CDR3 runs to 18 residues. CDR1 and CDR2 from the germline V gene are LNHNV and YYDKDF (reference sequence). V lost 0 bases to trimming and J lost 9 bases; unmatched junction nucleotides: 9. The CDR3 region is CATSREKGLAGGTSEQFF. The DNA of the CDR3 is TGTGCCACCAGCAGAGAGAAGGGACTAGCGGGAGGAACGAGTGAGCAGTTCTTC.

This clonotype has at least ten counts. The chain recombines TRBV20-1 with TRBJ2-2; D possibly corresponds to TRBD2 (5 bases). The CDR3 contains 13 residues. Germline V gene lookup returns CDR1 DFQATT and CDR2 SNEGSKA (reference sequence). V was cut by 3 bases and J by 0 bases, with 5 bases left in between. The CDR3 sequence: CSARGANTGELFF. The CDR3 nucleotides read TGCAGTGCTAGGGGAGCGAACACCGGGGAGCTGTTTTTT.

This clonotype was recorded a few times. The V gene is TRBV5-1, the J gene TRBJ2-7; 9 bases are a match to TRBD1. CDR1 is SGHRS and CDR2 is YFSETQ in the germline V gene. This CDR3 region has 14 residues. Trimming took 3 bases from V and 5 from J; bases not matched to a gene: 6. CDR3 in amino acids: CASSSGTGRHEQYF. The DNA of the CDR3 is TGCGCCAGCAGCTCCGGGACAGGGCGCCACGAGCAGTACTTC.

CDR3 residues: CASSVTDYNEQFF. The CDR3 nucleotides read TGTGCCAGCAGTGTTACTGACTACAATGAGCAGTTCTTC. The chain combines TRBV2 with TRBJ2-1; D unresolved. The CDR3 is 13 amino acids. Germline CDR1 is SNHLY and CDR2 is FYNNEI. The ends were cut back, 4 bases at V and 3 bases at J, with 7 bases in the middle.

This clonotype has just a few counts. The chain uses TRBV28 and TRBJ2-2; unclear D gene. The CDR3 contains 11 residues. V lost 5 bases and J lost 8, with 6 bases in between. Per the germline V gene, CDR1 is MDHEN and CDR2 is SYDVKM. The CDR3 DNA reads as TGTGCCAGCAGTCCCCGGGGGGAGCTGTTTTTT. Amino acids: CASSPRGELFF.

This clonotype was seen many times. The chain is built from TRBV9 and TRBJ2-1, with 7 bases aligning to TRBD2. The CDR3 length is 15 residues. CDR1 is SGDLS and CDR2 is YYNGEE in the germline V gene. V dropped 4 bases and J dropped 5; count of bases not matched to a gene: 9. The CDR3 coding sequence is TGTGCCAGCAGCACTAGCGCCACCTTTCACAATGAGCAGTTCTTC. It is translated as CASSTSATFHNEQFF.

This clonotype was found a few times. V usage is TRBV5-5 and J usage is TRBJ2-2; D may be TRBD2 (5 bases). V dropped 4 bases and J dropped 5 bases, with 18 bases sitting between them. Germline CDR1 is SGHKS and CDR2 is YYEKEE (reference sequence). This CDR3 region has 16 residues. The CDR3: CASSPGLARKTGELFF. The CDR3, as DNA: TGTGCCAGCAGCCCAGGCCTAGCACGGAAAACCGGGGAGCTGTTTTTT. The variable domain in full, with the rest retrieved from reference TRBV5-5 and TRBJ2-2, is DAGVTQSPTHLIKTRGQQVTLRCSPISGHKSVSWYQQVLGQGPQFIFQYYEKEERGRGNFPDRFSARQFPNYSSELNVNALLLGDSALYLCASSPGLARKTGELFFGEGSRLTVL.

The sample holds many counts of this clonotype. This rearrangement joins TRBV20-1 to TRBJ2-7; 8 nucleotides match TRBD2. CDR3 size: 14 residues. The germline CDR1 and CDR2 sequences are DFQATT and SNEGSKA (reference sequence). The V segment lost 3 bases and the J segment 3 bases; nucleotides outside the gene matches: 7. The CDR3 sequence: CSASLPGGNYEQYF. The CDR3 DNA follows: TGCAGTGCTAGTCTCCCGGGAGGGAACTACGAGCAGTACTTC.

This chain connects TRBV6-2 or TRBV6-3 to TRBJ2-7; 11 bases fit TRBD2. The CDR3 contains 16 residues. The V segment lost 6 bases and the J segment 2 bases; nucleotides outside the gene matches: 9. CDR1 and CDR2 from the germline V gene are MNHEY and SVGEGT. The CDR3 bases are TGTGCCAGCAGCCGGGCTACTAGCGGGGGTACCTACGAGCAGTACTTC. Its protein product is CASSRATSGGTYEQYF.

Many counts were recorded for this clonotype. The J gene is TRBJ2-2, the V gene TRBV7-9; D tentatively fits TRBD1 or TRBD2 (5 bases each). Germline V gene sequence: CDR1 SEHNR, CDR2 FQNEAQ (reference sequence). The ends were cut back, 7 bases at V and 0 bases at J, with 15 bases in the middle. The CDR3 is made up of 16 amino acids. This chain's CDR3 is CASNLPGRTNTGELFF. The CDR3 DNA reads TGTGCCAGCAACCTCCCGGGACGGACGAACACCGGGGAGCTGTTTTTT. Combining the CDR3 with reference TRBV7-9 and TRBJ2-2 gives the whole variable domain DTGVSQNPRHKITKRGQNVTFRCDPISEHNRLYWYRQTLGQGPEFLTYFQNEAQLEKSRLLSDRFSAERPKGSFSTLEIQRTEQGDSAMYLCASNLPGRTNTGELFFGEGSRLTVL.

The chain is built from TRBV18 and TRBJ2-7; the match to TRBD1 covers 8 bases. V lost 5 bases to trimming and J lost 3 bases; unmatched junction nucleotides: 6. Germline assignment: CDR1 KGHSH and CDR2 LQKENI. This CDR3 has 14 amino acids. As DNA, the CDR3 is TGTGCCAGCTCATCCACACAGGGGGGCTACGAGCAGTACTTC. Amino acids: CASSSTQGGYEQYF. Complete variable domain (other parts from reference TRBV18 and TRBJ2-7): NAGVMQNPRHLVRRRGQEARLRCSPMKGHSHVYWYRQLPEEGLKFMVYLQKENIIDESGMPKERFSAEFPKEGPSILRIQQVVRGDSAAYFCASSSTQGGYEQYFGPGTRLTVT.